A selection of T cell receptor beta chains follows, all from one sample in a study of cytomegalovirus exposure and HLA in healthy donors. TCRdb's copy holds only in-frame clones and misses some; the assay was immunoSEQ multiplex PCR. The sample has almost 75,000 clones; about 85% are singletons. Sequenced sample: PBMCs. The receptors originated from a man younger than 45 in good health and CMV-seronegative. The CDR3 runs from the conserved cysteine through the conserved F or W. The D gene is left open where the match is weak. Clone size appears in some rows only: once, few, many, or a class for an expanded clone.

size,D,V,J,CDR3,DNA
NA,NA,TRBV5-1,TRBJ1-4,CASSPDLTEPLEKLFF,TGCGCCAGCAGTCCCGACCTGACAGAGCCCCTTGAAAAACTGTTTTTT
NA,TRBD1,TRBV7-6,TRBJ2-2,CASTTGTDGELFF,TGTGCCAGCACCACCGGGACAGACGGGGAGCTGTTTTTT
NA,NA,TRBV7-8,TRBJ2-2,CASTHRRQTNGELFF,TGTGCCAGCACCCATCGGAGACAGACAAACGGGGAGCTGTTTTTT
NA,NA,TRBV7-2,TRBJ1-1,CASSLFDRGMNTEAFF,TGTGCCAGCAGCTTATTCGACAGAGGAATGAACACTGAAGCTTTCTTT
NA,NA,TRBV12-5,TRBJ1-4,CASGRDINEKLFF,TGTGCTAGTGGTAGGGACATTAATGAAAAACTGTTTTTT
NA,NA,TRBV5-1,TRBJ2-3,CASSPFSSSSTDTQYF,TGCGCCAGCAGTCCATTTAGCAGTTCAAGCACAGATACGCAGTATTTT
once,TRBD1,TRBV5-1,TRBJ1-1,CASSSGDRGLKTEAFF,TGCGCCAGCAGCTCGGGGGACAGGGGGCTAAAGACTGAAGCTTTCTTT
NA,TRBD2,TRBV19,TRBJ2-3,CASTDLSGIGTDTQYF,TGTGCCAGTACCGACCTTAGCGGGATCGGCACAGATACGCAGTATTTT
NA,NA,TRBV5-6,TRBJ1-4,CASSFEGRATNEKLFF,TGTGCCAGCAGCTTCGAGGGGAGGGCAACTAATGAAAAACTGTTTTTT
NA,TRBD1,TRBV29-1,TRBJ1-5,CSVQDLTGGAYQPQHF,TGCAGCGTTCAAGACCTGACAGGGGGCGCTTACCAGCCCCAGCATTTT
NA,NA,TRBV9,TRBJ2-3,CASSLSPEAQTQYF,TGTGCCAGCAGCCTATCCCCAGAGGCGCAAACGCAGTATTTT
NA,TRBD1,TRBV7-9,TRBJ2-1,CASSRGQSFYNEQFF,TGTGCCAGCAGCCGGGGACAGTCGTTCTACAATGAGCAGTTCTTC
NA,NA,TRBV7-9,TRBJ1-1,CASSLAGQNTEAFF,TGTGCCAGCAGCTTAGCGGGACAGAACACTGAAGCTTTCTTT
NA,NA,TRBV2,TRBJ2-1,CASSGQGGNEQFF,TGTGCCAGCAGTGGACAGGGAGGCAATGAGCAGTTCTTC
few,TRBD1,TRBV4-3,TRBJ2-2,CASSQNRDRVTGELFF,TGCGCCAGCAGCCAAAACCGGGACAGGGTCACCGGGGAGCTGTTTTTT